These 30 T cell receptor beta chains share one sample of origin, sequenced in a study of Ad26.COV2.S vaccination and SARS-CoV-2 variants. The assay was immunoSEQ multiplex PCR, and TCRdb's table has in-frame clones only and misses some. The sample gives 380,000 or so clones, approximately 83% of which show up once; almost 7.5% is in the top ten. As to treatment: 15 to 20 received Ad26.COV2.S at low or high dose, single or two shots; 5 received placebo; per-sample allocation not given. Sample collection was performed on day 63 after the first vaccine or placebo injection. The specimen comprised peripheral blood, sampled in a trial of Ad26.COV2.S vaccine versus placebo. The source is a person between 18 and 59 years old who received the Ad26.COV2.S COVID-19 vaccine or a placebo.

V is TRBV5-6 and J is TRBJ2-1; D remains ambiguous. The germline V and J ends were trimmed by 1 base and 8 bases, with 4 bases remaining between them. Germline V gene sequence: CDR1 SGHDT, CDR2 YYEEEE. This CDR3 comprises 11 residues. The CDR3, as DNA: TGTGCCAGCAGCTTGACGGATGAGCAGTTCTTC. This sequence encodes CASSLTDEQFF. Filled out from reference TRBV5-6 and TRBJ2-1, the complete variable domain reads DAGVTQSPTHLIKTRGQQVTLRCSPKSGHDTVSWYQQALGQGPQFIFQYYEEEERQRGNFPDRFSGHQFPNYSSELNVNALLLGDSALYLCASSLTDEQFFGPGTRLTVL.

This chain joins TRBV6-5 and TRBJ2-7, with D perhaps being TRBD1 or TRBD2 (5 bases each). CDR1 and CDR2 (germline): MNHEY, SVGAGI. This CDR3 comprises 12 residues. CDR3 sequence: CVSGPLPYEQYF. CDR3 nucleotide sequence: TGTGTTTCGGGACCCCTCCCTTACGAGCAGTACTTC.

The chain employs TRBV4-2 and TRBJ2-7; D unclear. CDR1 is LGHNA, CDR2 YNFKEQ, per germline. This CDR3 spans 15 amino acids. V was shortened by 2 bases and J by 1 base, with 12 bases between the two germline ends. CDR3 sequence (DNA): TGTGCCAGCAGCCAATCGACCGGGCAGTCCTACGAGCAGTACTTC. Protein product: CASSQSTGQSYEQYF.

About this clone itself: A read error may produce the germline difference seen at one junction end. The CDR3, as DNA: TGTGCCAGCAGCTTAAACCGGACGAACTTC. Translating it yields CASSLNRTNF. The chain is built from TRBV7-6 and TRBJ2-7, with unresolved D. This CDR3 is 10 amino acids long. Germline assignment: CDR1 SGHVS and CDR2 FNYEAQ.

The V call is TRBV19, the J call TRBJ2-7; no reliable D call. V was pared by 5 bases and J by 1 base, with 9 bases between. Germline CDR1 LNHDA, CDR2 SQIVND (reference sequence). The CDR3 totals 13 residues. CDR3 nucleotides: TGTGCCAGTAGTTCCGGCAGTTCCTACGAGCAGTACTTC. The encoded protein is CASSSGSSYEQYF.

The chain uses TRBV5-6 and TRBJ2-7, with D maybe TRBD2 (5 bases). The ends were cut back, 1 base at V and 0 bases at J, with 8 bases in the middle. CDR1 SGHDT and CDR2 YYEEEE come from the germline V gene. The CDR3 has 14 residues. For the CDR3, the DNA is TGTGCCAGCAGCTTGCCCGGGAACTCCTACGAGCAGTACTTC. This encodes CASSLPGNSYEQYF.

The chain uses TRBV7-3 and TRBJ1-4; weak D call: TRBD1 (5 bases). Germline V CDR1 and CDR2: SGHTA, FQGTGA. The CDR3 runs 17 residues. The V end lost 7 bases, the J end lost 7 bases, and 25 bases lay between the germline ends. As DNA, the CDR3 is TGTGCCAGCAACCCGGAAGAACAGGAGGGTATTAGTGAAAAACTGTTTTTT. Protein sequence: CASNPEEQEGISEKLFF.

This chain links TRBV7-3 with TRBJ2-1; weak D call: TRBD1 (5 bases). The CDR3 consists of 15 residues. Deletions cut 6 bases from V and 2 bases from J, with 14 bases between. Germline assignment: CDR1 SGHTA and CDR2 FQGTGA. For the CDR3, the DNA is TGTGCCAGCAGTCGTAGCAAGGGGCCCTACAATGAGCAGTTCTTC. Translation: CASSRSKGPYNEQFF.

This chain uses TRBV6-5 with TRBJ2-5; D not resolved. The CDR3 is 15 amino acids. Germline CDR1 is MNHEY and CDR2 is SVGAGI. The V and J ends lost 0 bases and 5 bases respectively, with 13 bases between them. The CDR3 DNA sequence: TGTGCCAGCAGTTACTCGAAGGGTGACGGGGAGACCCAGTACTTC. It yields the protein CASSYSKGDGETQYF.

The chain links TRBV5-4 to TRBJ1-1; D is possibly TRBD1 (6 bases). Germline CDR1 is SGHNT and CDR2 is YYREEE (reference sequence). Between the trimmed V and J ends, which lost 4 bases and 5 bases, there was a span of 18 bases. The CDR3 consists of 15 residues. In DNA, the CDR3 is TGTGCCAGCAGCGCAGGACAGTCCTGGGGAACTGAAGCTTTCTTT. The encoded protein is CASSAGQSWGTEAFF.

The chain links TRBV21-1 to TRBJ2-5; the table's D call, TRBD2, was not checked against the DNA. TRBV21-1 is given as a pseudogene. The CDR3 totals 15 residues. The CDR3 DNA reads TGTGCCGACAAGGGGGTAGCGGGGGAGAAAGAGACCCAGTACTTC. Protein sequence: CADKGVAGEKETQYF.

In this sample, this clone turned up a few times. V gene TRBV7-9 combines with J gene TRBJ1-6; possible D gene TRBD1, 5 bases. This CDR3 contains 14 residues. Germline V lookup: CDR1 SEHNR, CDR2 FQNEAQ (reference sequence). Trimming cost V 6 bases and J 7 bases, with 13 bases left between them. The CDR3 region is CASRPGGGNSPLHF. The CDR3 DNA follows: TGTGCCAGCAGACCCGGGGGGGGAAATTCACCCCTCCACTTT. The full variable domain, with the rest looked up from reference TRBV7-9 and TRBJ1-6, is DTGVSQNPRHKITKRGQNVTFRCDPISEHNRLYWYRQTLGQGPEFLTYFQNEAQLEKSRLLSDRFSAERPKGSFSTLEIQRTEQGDSAMYLCASRPGGGNSPLHFGNGTRLTVT.

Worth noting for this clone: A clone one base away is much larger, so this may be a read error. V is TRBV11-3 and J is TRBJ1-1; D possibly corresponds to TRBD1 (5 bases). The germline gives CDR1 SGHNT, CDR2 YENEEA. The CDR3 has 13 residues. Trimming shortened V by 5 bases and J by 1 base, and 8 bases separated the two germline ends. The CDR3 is CASSPRGNTEAFF. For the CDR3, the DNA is TGTGCCAGCAGCCCGAGGGGGAACACTGAAGCTTTCTTT.

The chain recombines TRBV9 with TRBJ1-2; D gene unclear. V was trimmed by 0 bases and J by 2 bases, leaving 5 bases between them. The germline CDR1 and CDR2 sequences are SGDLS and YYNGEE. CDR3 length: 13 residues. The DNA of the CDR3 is TGTGCCAGCAGCGTAGACAGAAACTATGGCTACACCTTC. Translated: CASSVDRNYGYTF.

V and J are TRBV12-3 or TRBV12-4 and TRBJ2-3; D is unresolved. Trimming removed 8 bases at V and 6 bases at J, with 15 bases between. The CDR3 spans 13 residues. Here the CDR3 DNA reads TGTGCCAGCGGTAAACGGAGTGGGGATACGCAGTATTTT. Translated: CASGKRSGDTQYF.

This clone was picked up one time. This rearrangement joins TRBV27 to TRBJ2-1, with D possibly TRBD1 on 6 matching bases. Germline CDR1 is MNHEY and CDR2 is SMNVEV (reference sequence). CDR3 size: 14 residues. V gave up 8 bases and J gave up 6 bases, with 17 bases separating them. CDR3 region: CASRWGRTGNEQFF. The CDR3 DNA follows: TGTGCCAGCCGATGGGGGCGGACTGGCAATGAGCAGTTCTTC.

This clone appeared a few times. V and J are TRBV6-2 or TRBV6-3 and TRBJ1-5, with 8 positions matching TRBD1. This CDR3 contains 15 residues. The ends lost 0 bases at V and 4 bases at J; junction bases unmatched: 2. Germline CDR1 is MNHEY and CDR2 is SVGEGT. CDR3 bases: TGTGCCAGCAGTTACTCCCACAGGGGGAATCAGCCCCAGCATTTT. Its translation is CASSYSHRGNQPQHF.

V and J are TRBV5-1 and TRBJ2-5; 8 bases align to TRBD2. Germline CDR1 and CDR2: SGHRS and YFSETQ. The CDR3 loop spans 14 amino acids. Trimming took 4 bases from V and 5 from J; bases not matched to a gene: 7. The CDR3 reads CASSGGTRGETQYF. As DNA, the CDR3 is TGCGCCAGCAGCGGCGGGACTAGAGGCGAGACCCAGTACTTC.

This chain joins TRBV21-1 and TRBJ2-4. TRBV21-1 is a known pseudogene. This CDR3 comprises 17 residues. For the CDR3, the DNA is TGTGCCAGCAGCAACAACTGTGGCCAGCTAGCCAAAAACATTCAGTACTTC. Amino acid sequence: CASSNNCGQLAKNIQYF.

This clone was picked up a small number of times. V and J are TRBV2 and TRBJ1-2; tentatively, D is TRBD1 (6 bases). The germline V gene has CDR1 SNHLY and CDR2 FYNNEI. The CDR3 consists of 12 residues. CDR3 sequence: CGTSGGGSGYTF. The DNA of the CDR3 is TGTGGCACGTCGGGGGGCGGGAGTGGCTACACCTTC.

The CDR3 DNA sequence: TGTGCCAGCAGCTCCAGCCGTAACGGGGAGCTGTTTTTT. Amino acid sequence: CASSSSRNGELFF. The genes are TRBV7-3 and TRBJ2-2, with D uncertain. V lost 4 bases and J lost 7, with 10 bases in between. From germline, CDR1 is SGHTA and CDR2 FQGTGA. The CDR3 totals 13 residues.

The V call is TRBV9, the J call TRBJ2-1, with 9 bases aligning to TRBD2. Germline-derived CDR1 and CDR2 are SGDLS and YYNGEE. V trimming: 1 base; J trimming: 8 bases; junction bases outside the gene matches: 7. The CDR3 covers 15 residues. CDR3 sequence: CASSVQAGGTYEQFF. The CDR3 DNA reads TGTGCCAGCAGCGTACAGGCGGGGGGGACCTATGAGCAGTTCTTC.

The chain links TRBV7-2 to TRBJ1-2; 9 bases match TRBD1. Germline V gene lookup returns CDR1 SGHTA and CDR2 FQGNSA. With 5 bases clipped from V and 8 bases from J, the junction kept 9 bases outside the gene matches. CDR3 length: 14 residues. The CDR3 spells CASSHLDRGSGYTF. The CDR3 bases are TGTGCCAGCAGCCACTTGGACAGGGGAAGCGGCTACACCTTC.

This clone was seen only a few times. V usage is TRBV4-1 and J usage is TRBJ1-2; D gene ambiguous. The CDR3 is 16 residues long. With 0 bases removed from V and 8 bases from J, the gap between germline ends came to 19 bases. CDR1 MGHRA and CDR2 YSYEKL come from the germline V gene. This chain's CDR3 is CASSQDPSRGLVGYTF. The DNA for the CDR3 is TGCGCCAGCAGCCAAGATCCCTCCCGGGGTCTGGTCGGCTACACCTTC.

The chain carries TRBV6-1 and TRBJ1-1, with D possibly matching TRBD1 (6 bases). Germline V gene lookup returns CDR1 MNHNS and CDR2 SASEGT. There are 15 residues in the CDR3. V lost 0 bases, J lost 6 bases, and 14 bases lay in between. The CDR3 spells CASSEAGGGVSEAFF. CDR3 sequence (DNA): TGTGCCAGCAGTGAAGCGGGGGGGGGCGTTTCTGAAGCTTTCTTT.

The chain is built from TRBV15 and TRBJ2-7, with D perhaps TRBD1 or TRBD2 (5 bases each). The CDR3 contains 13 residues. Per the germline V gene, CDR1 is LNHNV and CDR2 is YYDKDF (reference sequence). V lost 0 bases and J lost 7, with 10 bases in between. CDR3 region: CATSRDGGEEQYF. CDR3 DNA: TGTGCCACCAGCAGAGATGGGGGAGAAGAGCAGTACTTC. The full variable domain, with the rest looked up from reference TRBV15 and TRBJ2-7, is DAMVIQNPRYQVTQFGKPVTLSCSQTLNHNVMYWYQQKSSQAPKLLFHYYDKDFNNEADTPDNFQSRRPNTSFCFLDIRSPGLGDTAMYLCATSRDGGEEQYFGPGTRLTVT.

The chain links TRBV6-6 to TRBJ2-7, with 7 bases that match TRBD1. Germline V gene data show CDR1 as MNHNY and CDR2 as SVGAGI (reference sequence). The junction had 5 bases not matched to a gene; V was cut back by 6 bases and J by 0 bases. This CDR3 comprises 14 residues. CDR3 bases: TGTGCCAGCAGAGGGGACAGCTACTCCTACGAGCAGTACTTC. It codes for CASRGDSYSYEQYF.

CDR3 coding DNA: TGTGCCAGCAGCCAGCTGGACAGGGCCACTGAAGCTTTCTTT. Protein product: CASSQLDRATEAFF. This sequence joins TRBV14 and TRBJ1-1; 8 positions match TRBD1. V shed 3 bases, J shed 4 bases, and the junction held 4 bases outside the gene matches. The CDR3 spans 14 residues. Germline CDR1 reads SGHDN; CDR2 reads FVKESK.

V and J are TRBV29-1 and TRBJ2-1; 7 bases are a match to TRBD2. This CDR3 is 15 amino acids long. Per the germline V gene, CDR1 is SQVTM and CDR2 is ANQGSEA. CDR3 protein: CNGRGSAGFYNEQFF. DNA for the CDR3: TGCAACGGCCGGGGGTCAGCGGGGTTCTACAATGAGCAGTTCTTC.

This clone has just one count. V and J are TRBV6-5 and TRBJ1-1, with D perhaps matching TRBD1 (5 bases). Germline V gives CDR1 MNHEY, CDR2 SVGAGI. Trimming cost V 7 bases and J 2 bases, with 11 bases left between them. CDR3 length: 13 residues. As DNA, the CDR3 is TGTGCCAGCACCTCGGGGCGTAACACTGAAGCTTTCTTT. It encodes CASTSGRNTEAFF.